This TCR beta chain is from a study of blood T cell repertoires in COVID-19 (dated by TCRdb to about 2020). Study-wide context: Samples covering the acute and convalescent phases of COVID-19 were provided by collaborators in the United States, Italy and Spain. The material from the prospective study consisted of cDNA or gDNA derived from T cells, B-cell-depleted T cells, or PBMCs. The dataset comprised deeply sampled blood TCRbeta repertoires from subjects exposed to, actively infected with, or recovered from COVID-19. The repertoires were released in a freely available public database meant as a resource for research on the immune response to SARS-CoV-2. The samples were drawn from the first 160 participants of the ongoing ImmuneRACE study and from over 950 subjects provided by 6 global collaborators. A de-identified subject ID, COVID-19 status, age in years and sex were almost always included in the sample metadata. Where available, HLA class I and class II types were taken from metadata supplied by the sample provider and were not determined by assay-based typing. Results the study describes overall, beyond this receptor: The quantity of clinical and demographic metadata differed by source and by participant and was supplied without curation.

In the case of this clone: Its antigen is still unknown. No base-level quality is on record; no much larger clone is a single base apart. Other DNA sequences in the sample encode the same CDR3.

Each collaborating institution followed its own protocols to collect whole blood in K2EDTA tubes. Collaborator samples were shipped for TCRbeta analysis as frozen whole blood, isolated PBMCs, or DNA extracted from either sample type. TCRbeta CDR3 regions were amplified from genomic DNA using the immunoSEQ Assay, a bias-controlled multiplex PCR. The study's processing was this. The number of nucleated cells in each sample was estimated by amplification of reference gene primers within the assay. To quantify the absolute abundance of each unique TCRbeta CDR3 rearrangement, sequence reads were collapsed and filtered. Productive Simpson clonality was computed per sample as the square root of Simpson's diversity index over productive rearrangements. TCRdb obtained this table from immuneACCESS and retained in-frame rearrangements with V and J assigned. These tables miss some clones; where compared with another copy, unresolved V genes account for less than half of the shortfall, and the remainder is unexplained. V, J and clone size are taken as reported in that table, and D and trimming were inferred from the DNA itself. The sample data list 200,000 to 250,000 clones, and approximately 86% of these were observed just once. The top ten constitute approximately 6.8% of the sample.

Counted from cysteine to phenylalanine, this CDR3 has 17 amino acids. Just the 51-base CDR3 DNA is kept, in frame starting at base 1. Germline trimming amounts to 1 base on V and 7 bases on J, with 5 as the count of junction bases outside the gene matches. As encoded in the germline V gene, CDR1 is SGHTA while CDR2 is FQGTGA. The sequence came from a woman in her seventies with active or convalescent COVID-19. Sequenced: peripheral blood. The rearranged segments are TRBV7-3 and TRBJ2-1; TRBD2 matches 15 bases in the middle. The CDR3 region reads CASSLKGLAGGGNEQFF. The DNA sequence is given as TGTGCCAGCAGCTTAAAAGGACTAGCGGGGGGGGGTAATGAGCAGTTCTTC.